This TCR beta chain was recorded in a study of metastatic and nonmetastatic thyroid tumors. Findings of the study overall: Significantly higher TCR beta diversity was reportedly seen in malignant thyroid tumors than benign nodules, in blood and tumor.

Patients had received no treatment of any kind before thyroid surgery. Ten or more counts support this clone. The target antigen is unknown. In germline, CDR1 is SGHTA, CDR2 FQGTGA. This CDR3 spans 14 amino acids. The V gene lost 5 bases and the J gene lost 4 bases, with 14 bases spanning the gap. TCRdb used MiXCR to call clones anew from the PCR reads. The table lists about 20,000 clones, over 9% of them singletons. The J gene is TRBJ1-1, the V gene TRBV7-3; the D is unclear. The clonotype comes from a male donor with papillary thyroid cancer or a benign thyroid nodule (not recorded which). Some clones in this sample may be carry-over from other donors' samples. Sequencing was done on a sample of blood. The CDR3 sequence is CASSPGAGTTEAFF. DNA of the CDR3: TGTGCCAGCAGCCCAGGCGCGGGCACCACTGAAGCTTTCTTT. The full variable domain, in which reference TRBV7-3 and TRBJ1-1 provide the parts outside the CDR3, is GAGVSQTPSNKVTEKGKYVELRCDPISGHTALYWYRQSLGQGPEFLIYFQGTGAADDSGLPNDRFFAVRPEGSVSTLKIQRTERGDSAVYLCASSPGAGTTEAFFGQGTRLTVV.